This T cell receptor beta chain appears in the sequencing data of a study of OX40 agonist ivuxolimab in advanced cancers. Overall study: Enrollees could have had prior anti-PD-1, anti-PD-L1 or anti-CTLA-4 therapy, which around 43% had received.

Trimming cost V 0 bases and J 8 bases, with 15 bases left between them. This CDR3 is built from 15 residues. CDR1 is SGDLS, CDR2 YYNGEE, per germline. Comments on this clone: Its specificity is not known.

Findings of the study overall: Some nonresponders likewise displayed low normalized T-cell clonal expansion.

Blood draws occurred at baseline, cycle 4 day 1, and cycle 7 day 1. Profiled with immunoSEQ multiplex PCR; TCRdb holds only in-frame clones, not every one. The repertoire holds around 100,000 clones, with less than 95% as singletons. The source was CD4+ or CD8+ T cells sorted from blood, collected in a trial of the OX40 agonist ivuxolimab. This TCR derives from an adult with an advanced solid tumor such as melanoma, head and neck, liver or kidney cancer. This chain joins TRBV9 and TRBJ2-1, with TRBD2 as a possible D gene (5 bases). The CDR3 DNA follows: TGTGCCAGCAGCGTAGCACCCGGGGTCGGGGATGAGCAGTTCTTC. Encoded protein: CASSVAPGVGDEQFF.